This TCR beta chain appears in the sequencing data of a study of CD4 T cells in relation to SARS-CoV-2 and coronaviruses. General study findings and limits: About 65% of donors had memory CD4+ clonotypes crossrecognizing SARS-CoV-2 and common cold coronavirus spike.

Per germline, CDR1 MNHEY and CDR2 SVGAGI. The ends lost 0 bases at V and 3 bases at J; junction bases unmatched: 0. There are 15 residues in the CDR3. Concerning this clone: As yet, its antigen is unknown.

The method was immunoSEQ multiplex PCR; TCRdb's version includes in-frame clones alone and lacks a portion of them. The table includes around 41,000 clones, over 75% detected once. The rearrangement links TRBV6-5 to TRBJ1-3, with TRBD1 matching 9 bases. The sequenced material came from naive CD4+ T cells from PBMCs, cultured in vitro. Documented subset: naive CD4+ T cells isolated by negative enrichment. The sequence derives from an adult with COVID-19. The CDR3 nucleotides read TGTGCCAGCAGTTACTCGGGACAGGGTGGAAACACCATATATTTT. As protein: CASSYSGQGGNTIYF.